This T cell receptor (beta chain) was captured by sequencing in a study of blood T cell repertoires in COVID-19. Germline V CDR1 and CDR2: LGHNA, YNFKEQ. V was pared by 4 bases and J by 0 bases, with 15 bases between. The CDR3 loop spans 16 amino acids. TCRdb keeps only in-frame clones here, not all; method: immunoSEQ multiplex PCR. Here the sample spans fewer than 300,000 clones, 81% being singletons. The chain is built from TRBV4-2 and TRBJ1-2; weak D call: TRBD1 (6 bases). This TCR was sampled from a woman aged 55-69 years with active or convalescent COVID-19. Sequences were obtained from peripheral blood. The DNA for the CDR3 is TGTGCCAGCAGCCCCCTTCTACAGGGAGCTAACTATGGCTACACCTTC. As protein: CASSPLLQGANYGYTF.